These T cell receptor beta chains were read from a single sample in a study of T cells after posttransplantation cyclophosphamide. TCRdb keeps only in-frame clones here, not all; method: immunoSEQ multiplex PCR. This sample carries more than 20,000 clones, 80% to 90% of them seen once, and the ten largest clones take 1.9%. The sample consisted of PBMCs, taken around 380 days after allogeneic stem cell transplant with calcineurin inhibitor and methotrexate. Source of these receptors: a female patient in her 30s who received an allogeneic stem cell transplant from an unrelated donor, was CMV-positive, and had acute and chronic GVHD. Some T cells may be provided by the graft donor. The CDR3 runs from the conserved cysteine through the conserved F or W. A D gene is named only where the DNA matches it firmly. Expanded clones get a size class; other rows say once, few or many, or leave the size out.

J gene	CDR3 length	V gene	clone size	D gene	CDR3 DNA	CDR3 protein
TRBJ2-1	16	TRBV9	.	.	TGTGCCAGCAGCGTTTCGGTGGGGCGGTCCTACAATGAGCAGTTCTTC	CASSVSVGRSYNEQFF
TRBJ1-4	15	TRBV2	few	.	TGTGCCAGCAGTGAAGCGCCACAGTCCGGCGAAAAACTGTTTTTT	CASSEAPQSGEKLFF
TRBJ2-3	21	TRBV9	.	TRBD2	TGTGCCAGCAGCCCCCGGGCGGGACTAGCGGGAGACTTAGGCCGCACAGATACGCAGTATTTT	CASSPRAGLAGDLGRTDTQYF
TRBJ1-5	14	TRBV7-8	.	.	TGTGCCAGCAGCTTTGGTGACACCTATCAGCCCCAGCATTTT	CASSFGDTYQPQHF
TRBJ2-1	17	TRBV13	.	TRBD2	TGTGCCAGCAGCGGTCGACACGGGACTAAAGTCTACAATGAGCAGTTCTTC	CASSGRHGTKVYNEQFF
TRBJ1-1	12	TRBV6-4	.	TRBD1	TGTGCCAGCAGGGGACAGGGCACTGAAGCTTTCTTT	CASRGQGTEAFF
TRBJ2-5	13	TRBV11-3	once	.	TGTGCCAGCAGCTTAGCGGTAGAAGAGACCCAGTACTTC	CASSLAVEETQYF
TRBJ2-3	18	TRBV9	.	TRBD2	TGTGCCAGCAGCGAGACGGGCCTTAGCGGGACCTCCACAGATACGCAGTATTTT	CASSETGLSGTSTDTQYF
TRBJ1-3	15	TRBV5-1	.	.	TGCGCCAGCAGCCCGAGACCGGGAACTGGAAACACCATATATTTT	CASSPRPGTGNTIYF
TRBJ2-5	14	TRBV29-1	.	TRBD2	TGCAGCGTCTCCGGGACTAGCGGGACGGAGACCCAGTACTTC	CSVSGTSGTETQYF
TRBJ1-1	13	TRBV5-4	.	.	TGTGCCAGCAGCTCCGATATGAGGAGTGAAGCTTTCTTT	CASSSDMRSEAFF
TRBJ2-5	15	TRBV11-3	.	.	TGTGCCAGCAGCTTAGGAGGGGGAGTACAAGAGACCCAGTACTTC	CASSLGGGVQETQYF
TRBJ2-5	15	TRBV5-4	.	.	TGTGCCAGCAGCTTGGCCGGCCCAAGGGGAGAGACCCAGTACTTC	CASSLAGPRGETQYF
TRBJ2-1	13	TRBV15	.	.	TGTGCCACCAGCAGATTTACGGGAGATGAGCAGTTCTTC	CATSRFTGDEQFF
TRBJ1-2	16	TRBV9	.	.	TGTGCCAGCAGCGCCCGGCGTGGGGGGGAAGGGTATGGCTACACCTTC	CASSARRGGEGYGYTF
TRBJ2-4	14	TRBV19	.	TRBD1	TGTGCCAGTAGTATGCTACAGGGGGAGAACATTCAGTACTTC	CASSMLQGENIQYF
TRBJ2-3	14	TRBV6-1	once	.	TGTGCCAGCAGTGTGGAGAGAGTCGCAGATACGCAGTATTTT	CASSVERVADTQYF
TRBJ1-2	13	TRBV7-9	.	.	TGTGCCAGCAGCCTCCAGGGGATCTATGGCTACACCTTC	CASSLQGIYGYTF
TRBJ1-1	15	TRBV9	.	.	TGTGCCAGCAGCAACCTGGGGCAGACGAACACTGAAGCTTTCTTT	CASSNLGQTNTEAFF
TRBJ1-4	17	TRBV7-6	.	TRBD1	TGTGCCAGCAGCTCTCTCCCGACAGGGGGCACTAATGAAAAACTGTTTTTT	CASSSLPTGGTNEKLFF
TRBJ2-2	15	TRBV6-1	.	TRBD2	TGTGCCATTACGAAGGGCGGGAGGGCCGCCGGGGAGCTGTTTTTT	CAITKGGRAAGELFF
TRBJ2-7	16	TRBV29-1	once	TRBD2	TGCAGCGTGGACACCGGGACTAGCGGGATATCGGGCGAGCAGTACTTC	CSVDTGTSGISGEQYF
TRBJ1-5	13	TRBV11-2	.	.	TGTGCCAGCAGCTTAACAGATAATCAGCCCCAGCATTTT	CASSLTDNQPQHF
TRBJ1-1	14	TRBV9	.	.	TGTGCCAGCAGCCCAAAAGGACAGCCCCGTGGAGCTTTCTTT	CASSPKGQPRGAFF
TRBJ2-3	11	TRBV11-2	.	.	TGTGCCAGCAGCGTGGTCACTAGGCAGTATTTT	CASSVVTRQYF
TRBJ2-7	16	TRBV7-9	once	TRBD2	TGTGCCAGCAGCTTATCTACTAGCGGGGGCTCCTACGAGCAGTACTTC	CASSLSTSGGSYEQYF
TRBJ2-7	13	TRBV6-5	.	.	TGTGCCAGCAGTAAGACAGGTACCTACGAGCAGTACTTC	CASSKTGTYEQYF
TRBJ1-1	13	TRBV6-1	.	.	TGTGCCAGCAGTGAAATAGTGTCCCGGGAAGCTTTCTTT	CASSEIVSREAFF
TRBJ1-2	13	TRBV29-1	.	TRBD1	TGCAGCGTTGTGCACAGGGGGCTTGCTGGCTACACCTTC	CSVVHRGLAGYTF
TRBJ1-2	13	TRBV19	few	TRBD1	TGTGCCTTCCGGGACAGGATTACCTATGGCTACACCTTC	CAFRDRITYGYTF